This entry lists 27 T cell receptor beta chains sequenced from one sample in a study of blood T cell repertoires in COVID-19. Repertoires were generated with immunoSEQ multiplex PCR, while TCRdb's copy carries only in-frame clones and drops some. The sample shows about 120,000 clones, roughly three quarters of them seen only once. Sequences were obtained from peripheral blood. Receptor source: a human donor in a cohort sampled during active COVID-19.

This clone was found a few times. The chain combines TRBV27 with TRBJ2-7, with D possibly being TRBD1 (6 bases). V was shortened by 6 bases and J by 3 bases, with 12 bases between the two germline ends. CDR1 and CDR2 (germline): MNHEY, SMNVEV (reference sequence). This CDR3 region has 13 residues. For the CDR3, the DNA is TGTGCCAGCAGCCACGGACAGCACTACGAGCAGTACTTC. Translating gives CASSHGQHYEQYF.

The sample holds a few counts of this clone. The chain joins TRBV5-6 to TRBJ1-2; D is ambiguous. The CDR3 loop spans 13 amino acids. Germline-derived CDR1 and CDR2 are SGHDT and YYEEEE. Between the trimmed V and J ends, which lost 2 bases and 1 base, there was a span of 6 bases. As DNA, the CDR3 is TGTGCCAGCAGCTTCGCGGATAACTATGGCTACACCTTC. The encoded protein is CASSFADNYGYTF.

The genes are TRBV27 and TRBJ2-7, with a weak D call TRBD2 (5 bases). Deletions cut 3 bases from V and 8 bases from J, with 17 bases between. The CDR3 totals 14 residues. CDR1 MNHEY and CDR2 SMNVEV come from the germline V gene (reference sequence). CDR3 sequence (DNA): TGTGCCAGCAGTTTCGGCCTAGGAGGCTTTAAGCAGTACTTC. It yields the protein CASSFGLGGFKQYF.

This chain joins TRBV28 and TRBJ2-7; TRBD2 might be the D (6 bases). Trimming removed 10 bases at V and 7 bases at J, with 20 bases between. CDR1 and CDR2 (germline): MDHEN, SYDVKM. The CDR3 runs to 13 residues. The CDR3 region is CATLGRGELEQYF. The CDR3 nucleotides are TGTGCCACCCTGGGTCGCGGGGAGTTGGAGCAGTACTTC.

The J gene is TRBJ2-7, the V gene TRBV30; TRBD2 matches 8 bases. CDR1 and CDR2 (germline): GTSNPN, SVGIG (reference sequence). V lost 5 bases and J lost 6; bases outside the gene matches: 6. This CDR3 comprises 12 residues. CDR3 in amino acids: CAWGGRISEQYF. The CDR3 DNA is TGTGCCTGGGGCGGGAGGATCTCCGAGCAGTACTTC.

This clone was found a few times. The chain links TRBV5-1 to TRBJ2-1, with 12 bases that match TRBD2. Trimming removed 4 bases from V and 5 bases from J; junction bases left unmatched: 4. Germline loops: CDR1 SGHRS, CDR2 YFSETQ. The CDR3 length is 15 residues. Here the CDR3 DNA reads TGCGCCAGCAGCACTAGACTAGCGGGGGACAATGAGCAGTTCTTC. Protein sequence: CASSTRLAGDNEQFF.

The V call is TRBV27, the J call TRBJ1-2, with 7 bases lining up with TRBD1. The V and J ends lost 5 bases and 5 bases, in that order; junction bases with no gene match: 8. The CDR3 length is 14 residues. Per germline, CDR1 MNHEY and CDR2 SMNVEV (reference sequence). The CDR3 DNA follows: TGTGCCAGCAGTCCTTCGGGACAGTATTATGGCTACACCTTC. Translating gives CASSPSGQYYGYTF.

This clone was detected only once. The rearrangement uses TRBV5-4 and TRBJ2-3, with 9 positions matching TRBD2. V lost 2 bases, J lost 4 bases, and 2 bases stayed unmatched. Germline lookup yields CDR1 SGHNT and CDR2 YYREEE (reference sequence). This CDR3 has 14 amino acids. CDR3 bases: TGTGCCAGCAGCTTAGGACTAGCGCCAGATACGCAGTATTTT. Protein product: CASSLGLAPDTQYF.

The chain recombines TRBV30 with TRBJ1-3; D might be TRBD1 (5 bases). The CDR3 contains 14 residues. Germline V gene sequence: CDR1 GTSNPN, CDR2 SVGIG (reference sequence). V dropped 2 bases and J dropped 0 bases, with 8 bases sitting between them. The CDR3 here is CAWSKQDSGNTIYF. CDR3 sequence (DNA): TGTGCCTGGAGTAAACAGGACTCTGGAAACACCATATATTTT.

This clone was observed once. J is TRBJ1-6 and V is TRBV9; tentatively, D is TRBD1 (6 bases). CDR3 length: 16 amino acids. Trimming shortened V by 0 bases and J by 7 bases, and 14 bases separated the two germline ends. Looked up from germline, CDR1 is SGDLS and CDR2 is YYNGEE. This CDR3 is CASSVEYRAGNSPLHF. DNA for the CDR3: TGTGCCAGCAGCGTAGAGTACAGGGCAGGGAATTCACCCCTCCACTTT.

This chain connects TRBV25-1 to TRBJ2-1; 7 positions agree with TRBD1. The CDR3 covers 14 residues. V shed 5 bases, J shed 3 bases, and the junction held 4 bases outside the gene matches. The germline gives CDR1 MGHDK, CDR2 SYGVNS. CDR3 in amino acids: CASSPYRGYNEQFF. The CDR3 coding sequence is TGTGCCAGCAGTCCATACAGGGGCTACAATGAGCAGTTCTTC.

The chain carries TRBV9 and TRBJ2-7, with D hard to call. Trimming removed 4 bases at V and 6 bases at J, with 17 bases between. Per germline, CDR1 SGDLS and CDR2 YYNGEE. This CDR3 has 14 amino acids. The CDR3 spells CASSPSLTPGEQYF. In nucleotides, the CDR3 is TGTGCCAGCAGCCCAAGCCTGACTCCCGGCGAGCAGTACTTC.

V usage is TRBV5-4 and J usage is TRBJ1-4, with D possibly matching TRBD1 (6 bases). The CDR3 is 15 amino acids. V was clipped by 0 bases and J by 6 bases, with 12 bases between them. The germline V gene encodes CDR1 SGHNT and CDR2 YYREEE (reference sequence). For the CDR3, the DNA is TGTGCCAGCAGCTTGGATGGGGGCTGGGATGAAAAACTGTTTTTT. This translates into CASSLDGGWDEKLFF.

The V and J genes are TRBV10-3 and TRBJ1-1; 10 bases are a match to TRBD1. V shed 0 bases and J 5 bases; nucleotides not matched to a gene: 6. CDR1 and CDR2 (germline): ENHRY, SYGVKD. The length of the CDR3 is 16 residues. In DNA, the CDR3 is TGTGCCATCAGTGAGTCAGTCGGACAGGGGGGAACTGAAGCTTTCTTT. It translates to CAISESVGQGGTEAFF.

The gene calls are TRBV14 and TRBJ2-7; a possible D gene is TRBD2 (6 bases). Looked up from germline, CDR1 is SGHDN and CDR2 is FVKESK. The length of the CDR3 is 15 residues. V lost 1 base and J 3 bases, leaving 13 bases between the germline ends. In DNA, the CDR3 is TGTGCCAGCAGCCAAGCGAAGGGACTGGGCTACGAGCAGTACTTC. Amino acid sequence: CASSQAKGLGYEQYF.

J is TRBJ2-1 and V is TRBV19; 10 nucleotides agree with TRBD2. The CDR3 has 15 amino acids. V was clipped by 5 bases and J by 10 bases; unmatched bases: 11. The germline gives CDR1 LNHDA, CDR2 SQIVND (reference sequence). CDR3 sequence reads: CASSATSGGAQEQFF. In DNA, the CDR3 is TGTGCCAGTAGTGCCACAAGCGGGGGGGCCCAAGAGCAGTTCTTC. Full variable domain (missing parts from reference TRBV19 and TRBJ2-1): DGGITQSPKYLFRKEGQNVTLSCEQNLNHDAMYWYRQDPGQGLRLIYYSQIVNDFQKGDIAEGYSVSREKKESFPLTVTSAQKNPTAFYLCASSATSGGAQEQFFGPGTRLTVL.

The chain combines TRBV12-3 or TRBV12-4 with TRBJ2-7; 7 nucleotides align to TRBD2. The CDR3 is made up of 12 amino acids. J gave up 3 bases and V 8 bases, and 4 bases lay outside the gene matches. For the CDR3, the DNA is TGTGCCAGCGGGGGGACTAACTACGAGCAGTACTTC. Translated: CASGGTNYEQYF.

The chain uses TRBV30 and TRBJ2-7; TRBD1 matches at 12 bases. The CDR3 has 12 residues. The germline V gene encodes CDR1 GTSNPN and CDR2 SVGIG (reference sequence). After removal of 8 bases from V and 5 bases from J, the junction contained 4 bases not matched to a gene. In DNA form, the CDR3 reads TGTGCCAGGGGGACAGGGGGCCACGAGCAGTACTTC. Its protein is CARGTGGHEQYF.

The chain uses TRBV7-9 and TRBJ1-1; D uncertain. The CDR3 totals 14 residues. Germline V gene lookup returns CDR1 SEHNR and CDR2 FQNEAQ (reference sequence). Trimming stripped 5 bases from V and 4 bases from J, with 14 bases between. The CDR3 spells CASSNSTGSTEAFF. In nucleotides, the CDR3 is TGTGCCAGCAGCAATTCCACGGGTAGCACTGAAGCTTTCTTT.

J is TRBJ2-7 and V is TRBV6-5; D is unresolved. The CDR3 runs to 12 residues. The germline V gene has CDR1 MNHEY and CDR2 SVGAGI. Trimming pared 4 bases from V and 3 bases from J, leaving 7 bases between. This CDR3 reads CASSSRNYEQYF. CDR3 DNA sequence: TGTGCCAGCAGTTCTAGAAACTACGAGCAGTACTTC.

The rearrangement joins TRBV7-8 to TRBJ2-7; D is unclear. The V end lost 3 bases, the J end lost 1 base, and 7 bases lay between the germline ends. This CDR3 comprises 13 residues. CDR1 is SGHVS, CDR2 FQNEAQ, per germline. In DNA, the CDR3 is TGTGCCAGCAGCTTCCACAGTTCCTACGAGCAGTACTTC. This gives the protein CASSFHSSYEQYF.

This clone has only a few counts. The DNA for the CDR3 is TGCGCCAGCAGCCAAGATCTTTCAGGGGCCGTTTCACCCCTCCACTTT. This codes for CASSQDLSGAVSPLHF. The chain links TRBV4-1 to TRBJ1-6, with D perhaps TRBD1 (6 bases). The germline gives CDR1 MGHRA, CDR2 YSYEKL. This CDR3 region has 16 residues. The V gene lost 0 bases and the J gene lost 9 bases, with 15 bases spanning the gap.

The V gene is TRBV5-4, the J gene TRBJ1-1; weak D call: TRBD1 (6 bases). The germline V and J ends were trimmed by 4 bases and 1 base, with 17 bases remaining between them. The CDR3 is 16 amino acids. The germline gives CDR1 SGHNT, CDR2 YYREEE (reference sequence). The CDR3 sequence: CASSPIRQAGNTEAFF. For the CDR3, the DNA is TGTGCCAGCAGCCCGATCCGACAGGCGGGGAACACTGAAGCTTTCTTT.

The gene calls are TRBV7-9 and TRBJ1-2; 9 nucleotides line up with TRBD1. Germline V gene data show CDR1 as SEHNR and CDR2 as FQNEAQ (reference sequence). V dropped 7 bases and J dropped 1; count of bases not matched to a gene: 7. This CDR3 spans 15 amino acids. The CDR3 region has the DNA TGTGCCAGCACCCTGTGGGACAGGGATAACTATGGCTACACCTTC. It translates to CASTLWDRDNYGYTF.

The rearrangement links TRBV7-9 to TRBJ2-7, with unresolved D. CDR3 length: 12 amino acids. The V end was cut by 4 bases, the J end by 7 bases, with 11 bases between. Germline lookup yields CDR1 SEHNR and CDR2 FQNEAQ (reference sequence). The CDR3 is CASSWASLEQYF. The CDR3 DNA is TGTGCCAGCAGCTGGGCCTCCCTGGAGCAGTACTTC.

The count of this clone is one. The chain employs TRBV9 and TRBJ2-5, with D perhaps matching TRBD1 (5 bases). There are 14 residues in the CDR3. V gave up 0 bases and J gave up 0 bases, with 6 bases separating them. Germline CDR1 is SGDLS and CDR2 is YYNGEE. The DNA for the CDR3 is TGTGCCAGCAGCGTAGAGGGGTACCAAGAGACCCAGTACTTC. Protein product: CASSVEGYQETQYF. Full variable domain (outside the CDR3, taken from reference TRBV9 and TRBJ2-5): DSGVTQTPKHLITATGQRVTLRCSPRSGDLSVYWYQQSLDQGLQFLIQYYNGEERAKGNILERFSAQQFPDLHSELNLSSLELGDSALYFCASSVEGYQETQYFGPGTRLLVL.

The chain carries TRBV11-3 and TRBJ2-7, with D possibly being TRBD2 (7 bases). V lost 7 bases and J lost 2, with 15 bases in between. This CDR3 is 14 amino acids long. Germline-derived CDR1 and CDR2 are SGHNT and YENEEA. CDR3 coding DNA: TGTGCCAGCACCCCCGGGGGGCTCCCCTACGAGCAGTACTTC. Protein product: CASTPGGLPYEQYF.